These 26 T cell receptor beta chains were all obtained from the same sample, sequenced in a study of shared clonotypes between healthy human individuals. This table comes from immunoSEQ multiplex PCR, and its TCRdb copy is limited to in-frame clones, with some not included. The sample lists roughly 2,500,000 clones, more than 85% occurring once. Input material: naive CD4+ T cells from PBMCs. This sample's subset: CD45RA+ positively selected. These receptor sequences come from a man aged 18-30 years in good health. Some clones in this sample may be carry-over from other donors' samples.

On this clone itself: Other nucleotide sequences from this sample produce the same CDR3. CDR3 amino acids: CASSWGQGGNTEAFF. CDR3 coding DNA: TGCGCCAGCAGCTGGGGACAGGGAGGGAACACTGAAGCTTTCTTT. The chain couples TRBV5-1 to TRBJ1-1, with 9 bases that match TRBD1. Germline values: CDR1 SGHRS, CDR2 YFSETQ. CDR3 length: 15 amino acids. V lost 3 bases and J lost 1; bases outside the gene matches: 4.

The V and J genes are TRBV6-6 and TRBJ2-3; 7 bases fit TRBD1. This CDR3 comprises 15 residues. The trim removed 7 bases at V and 2 bases at J, leaving 9 bases unmatched. In germline, CDR1 is MNHNY, CDR2 SVGAGI (reference sequence). The CDR3 coding sequence is TGTGCCAGCACCCCAGGGGGAGTCCCCACAGATACGCAGTATTTT. It translates to CASTPGGVPTDTQYF.

J is TRBJ1-2 and V is TRBV19, with D perhaps matching TRBD1 (5 bases). V was cut by 1 base and J by 2 bases, with 11 bases left in between. The CDR3 spans 15 residues. Looked up from germline, CDR1 is LNHDA and CDR2 is SQIVND (reference sequence). CDR3 nucleotide sequence: TGTGCCAGTAGTATAGTCGGAGGGGAGAACTATGGCTACACCTTC. Its protein is CASSIVGGENYGYTF.

This chain uses TRBV14 with TRBJ2-7; 7 nucleotides match TRBD2. CDR3 length: 15 residues. Germline loops: CDR1 SGHDN, CDR2 FVKESK. V trimming: 2 bases; J trimming: 0 bases; junction bases outside the gene matches: 4. Here the CDR3 reads CASSQQGGSSYEQYF. The CDR3 nucleotides are TGTGCCAGCAGCCAACAAGGCGGGAGCTCCTACGAGCAGTACTTC.

This sequence joins TRBV5-1 and TRBJ2-5, with 11 bases identical to TRBD1. The CDR3 is made up of 16 amino acids. The V and J ends lost 0 bases and 5 bases, in that order; junction bases with no gene match: 6. Germline V CDR1 and CDR2: SGHRS, YFSETQ. The CDR3 nucleotides read TGCGCCAGCAGCTTGGCGGACAGGGGGCTTGGGGAGACCCAGTACTTC. It is translated as CASSLADRGLGETQYF.

The rearrangement links TRBV4-1 to TRBJ1-5; TRBD1 matches at 12 bases. This CDR3 comprises 16 residues. From germline, CDR1 is MGHRA and CDR2 YSYEKL. Unmatched junction bases numbered 4, after V lost 0 bases and J lost 7 bases. Written as DNA, the CDR3 is TGCGCCAGCAGCCAAGATTGGGACAGGGGGCGACAGCCCCAGCATTTT. This codes for CASSQDWDRGRQPQHF.

CDR3 amino acids: CASSLIGGNNYGYTF. DNA for the CDR3: TGTGCCAGCAGCTTGATTGGGGGCAATAACTATGGCTACACCTTC. The chain uses TRBV5-6 and TRBJ1-2, with D maybe TRBD1 (6 bases). This CDR3 is 15 amino acids long. CDR1 is SGHDT, CDR2 YYEEEE, per germline. V gave up 1 base and J gave up 1 base, with 11 bases separating them.

This clone is a singleton in its sample. Other DNA variants within this sample encode the same CDR3. The chain employs TRBV5-1 and TRBJ1-3; D gene ambiguous. The CDR3 runs to 14 residues. Germline CDR1 SGHRS, CDR2 YFSETQ. V was shortened by 0 bases and J by 3 bases, with 7 bases between the two germline ends. The CDR3 coding sequence is TGCGCCAGCAGCTTGGGTGGCGGTGGAAACACCATATATTTT. Protein sequence: CASSLGGGGNTIYF.

This sequence joins TRBV28 and TRBJ2-1; D not certain. CDR1 is MDHEN, CDR2 SYDVKM, per germline. This CDR3 contains 12 residues. V shed 3 bases and J shed 9 bases, with 9 bases lying between them. The CDR3 loop is CASSFLVSEQFF. The CDR3 DNA reads as TGTGCCAGCAGTTTCCTCGTTTCTGAGCAGTTCTTC.

The rearrangement joins TRBV2 to TRBJ1-1; no firm D call. With 6 bases removed from V and 10 bases from J, the gap between germline ends came to 18 bases. This CDR3 has 13 amino acids. Germline V CDR1 and CDR2: SNHLY, FYNNEI. The DNA for the CDR3 is TGTGCCAGCAGGGCGGCCGCCCGCCCCACAGCTTTCTTT. Protein product: CASRAAARPTAFF.

To note about this clone: Other DNA sequences in this specimen translate into the identical CDR3. This chain links TRBV20-1 with TRBJ2-3; D not resolved. Deletions cut 5 bases from V and 4 bases from J, with 4 bases between. The CDR3 contains 10 residues. Germline-derived CDR1 and CDR2 are DFQATT and SNEGSKA (reference sequence). In DNA form, the CDR3 reads TGCAGTGCTCGGTCAGATACGCAGTATTTT. Protein product: CSARSDTQYF.

The chain combines TRBV30 with TRBJ2-1; D unclear. Between the trimmed V and J ends, which lost 4 bases and 12 bases, there was a span of 16 bases. The CDR3 runs to 12 residues. Germline V gene sequence: CDR1 GTSNPN, CDR2 SVGIG (reference sequence). The CDR3 region has the DNA TGTGCCTGGAAGCAATTTAATGAGCGGCAGTTCTTC. It encodes CAWKQFNERQFF.

The V gene is TRBV28, the J gene TRBJ1-1; 9 nucleotides align to TRBD1. J gave up 1 base and V 6 bases, and 12 bases lay outside the gene matches. CDR3 size: 17 residues. From germline, CDR1 is MDHEN and CDR2 SYDVKM. The CDR3 here is CASRYYTGGAGNTEAFF. Here the CDR3 DNA reads TGTGCCAGCAGGTACTATACAGGGGGCGCGGGGAACACTGAAGCTTTCTTT. Full variable domain (outside the CDR3, taken from reference TRBV28 and TRBJ1-1): DVKVTQSSRYLVKRTGEKVFLECVQDMDHENMFWYRQDPGLGLRLIYFSYDVKMKEKGDIPEGYSVSREKKERFSLILESASTNQTSMYLCASRYYTGGAGNTEAFFGQGTRLTVV.

The chain joins TRBV27 to TRBJ2-7, with 9 nucleotides matching TRBD2. The germline V gene encodes CDR1 MNHEY and CDR2 SMNVEV (reference sequence). The CDR3 extends over 14 amino acids. V lost 5 bases, J lost 4 bases, and 6 bases stayed unmatched. The CDR3 DNA reads as TGTGCCAGCAGTCCGGGACTAGCATGGTACGAGCAGTACTTC. It translates to CASSPGLAWYEQYF.

This rearrangement joins TRBV5-1 to TRBJ2-3; D not resolved. V was clipped by 8 bases and J by 5 bases, with 9 bases between them. This CDR3 has 11 amino acids. CDR1 and CDR2 (germline): SGHRS, YFSETQ. CDR3 residues: CASTELDTQYF. The CDR3 DNA sequence: TGCGCCAGTACCGAGCTAGATACGCAGTATTTT.

The V call is TRBV14, the J call TRBJ2-2, with 9 nucleotides matching TRBD1. V dropped 4 bases and J dropped 6; count of bases not matched to a gene: 9. The CDR3 runs to 16 residues. Germline CDR1 is SGHDN and CDR2 is FVKESK. CDR3 region: CASSRGTGRVSGELFF. In DNA, the CDR3 is TGTGCCAGCAGCCGAGGGACAGGGAGAGTTTCCGGGGAGCTGTTTTTT.

The rearrangement uses TRBV6-6 and TRBJ1-1, with D perhaps TRBD1 (5 bases). This CDR3 has 14 residues. From germline, CDR1 is MNHNY and CDR2 SVGAGI (reference sequence). V was clipped by 1 base and J by 8 bases, with 14 bases between them. CDR3 nucleotide sequence: TGTGCCAGCAGTTACTACGCTGCGGGGGGGGAAGCTTTCTTT. Its translation: CASSYYAAGGEAFF.

Comment on this clone: This same CDR3 is encoded by further DNA sequences in the sample. The genes are TRBV2 and TRBJ1-1, with D possibly being TRBD1 (5 bases). V lost 1 base to trimming and J lost 1 base, with 7 bases between them. CDR3 size: 14 residues. The germline V gene encodes CDR1 SNHLY and CDR2 FYNNEI. CDR3 nucleotide sequence: TGTGCCAGCAGTGAAGGGAGGGGGAACACTGAAGCTTTCTTT. It translates to CASSEGRGNTEAFF.

The chain employs TRBV6-5 and TRBJ2-7; D ambiguous. In germline, CDR1 is MNHEY, CDR2 SVGAGI. Between the trimmed V and J ends, which lost 5 bases and 7 bases, there was a span of 9 bases. The CDR3 consists of 11 residues. In DNA, the CDR3 is TGTGCCAGCAGTCAGCAACGGGAGCAGTACTTC. Residues: CASSQQREQYF.

The V call is TRBV6-1, the J call TRBJ2-7; D is possibly TRBD1 or TRBD2 (5 bases each). Germline CDR1 MNHNS, CDR2 SASEGT. V lost 4 bases to trimming and J lost 2 bases, with 12 bases between them. The CDR3 contains 14 residues. CDR3 sequence: CASSGGAKTYEQYF. The CDR3 DNA reads TGTGCCAGCAGTGGAGGGGCCAAGACCTACGAGCAGTACTTC.

The chain uses TRBV28 and TRBJ1-6; TRBD1 is a possible D gene (6 bases). The CDR3 is 12 residues long. The germline V and J ends were trimmed by 5 bases and 9 bases, with 8 bases remaining between them. Per germline, CDR1 MDHEN and CDR2 SYDVKM. In DNA form, the CDR3 reads TGTGCCAGCAGTACAGGGACTTCACCCCTCCACTTT. Amino acid sequence: CASSTGTSPLHF. The full variable domain, rest sourced from reference TRBV28 and TRBJ1-6, is DVKVTQSSRYLVKRTGEKVFLECVQDMDHENMFWYRQDPGLGLRLIYFSYDVKMKEKGDIPEGYSVSREKKERFSLILESASTNQTSMYLCASSTGTSPLHFGNGTRLTVT.

The chain is built from TRBV19 and TRBJ2-7; maybe TRBD2 (6 bases). The germline V gene has CDR1 LNHDA and CDR2 SQIVND (reference sequence). With 5 bases removed from V and 4 bases from J, the gap between germline ends came to 12 bases. This CDR3 is 13 amino acids long. The CDR3 here is CASSRDWGYEQYF. The CDR3 region has the DNA TGTGCCAGTAGTCGGGACTGGGGGTACGAGCAGTACTTC.

This chain links TRBV30 with TRBJ2-7; 10 bases line up with TRBD1. There are 16 residues in the CDR3. Trimming removed 3 bases from V and 3 bases from J; junction bases left unmatched: 11. The germline V gene has CDR1 GTSNPN and CDR2 SVGIG (reference sequence). CDR3 amino acids: CAWRSPGTGALYEQYF. The CDR3, as DNA: TGTGCCTGGAGGAGTCCCGGGACAGGGGCCCTCTACGAGCAGTACTTC.

The chain employs TRBV12-5 and TRBJ2-2; D unresolved. Germline loops: CDR1 LGHNT, CDR2 FRNRAP. The CDR3 has 15 residues. V lost 5 bases to trimming and J lost 1 base, with 11 bases between them. CDR3 sequence: CASGPRTKNTGELFF. The CDR3 nucleotides are TGTGCTAGTGGTCCCCGGACCAAGAACACCGGGGAGCTGTTTTTT.

V is TRBV7-9 and J is TRBJ2-7, with D perhaps TRBD1 (5 bases). Trimming removed 5 bases at V and 3 bases at J, with 11 bases between. Germline CDR1 and CDR2: SEHNR and FQNEAQ (reference sequence). The CDR3 has 13 residues. The CDR3, as DNA: TGTGCCAGCAGCCCCGAAGGGGACTACGAGCAGTACTTC. It translates to CASSPEGDYEQYF.

This chain joins TRBV5-1 and TRBJ2-1; 8 bases map to TRBD2. Germline V gene lookup returns CDR1 SGHRS and CDR2 YFSETQ. The CDR3 contains 15 residues. J gave up 3 bases and V 2 bases, and 4 bases lay outside the gene matches. CDR3 loop: CASSLLAEYYNEQFF. DNA for the CDR3: TGCGCCAGCAGCTTACTAGCGGAATACTACAATGAGCAGTTCTTC.